These T cell receptor beta chains were read from a single sample in a study of shared clonotypes between healthy human individuals. Some clones are missing from TCRdb's copy, which holds only in-frame ones; the method was immunoSEQ multiplex PCR. The sample yields some 2,400,000 clones, under 97% seen once. The sequencing sample was made of naive CD4+ T cells sorted from blood. Source of these receptors: a man aged 18 to 29 in good health. The CDR3 runs from the conserved cysteine through the conserved F or W. D genes are given only for firm matches. Only some rows state a clone size, as once, few, many or a class for expanded clones.

V	J	size	D	CDR3	DNA
TRBV4-2	TRBJ1-1	.	.	CASSPGEAVDTEAFF	TGTGCCAGCAGCCCGGGGGAGGCCGTGGACACTGAAGCTTTCTTT
TRBV5-5	TRBJ2-2	.	.	CASSLPGNTGELFF	TGTGCCAGCAGCTTGCCCGGGAACACCGGGGAGCTGTTTTTT
TRBV7-8	TRBJ2-1	.	.	CASTKGGNSYNEQFF	TGTGCCAGCACAAAGGGGGGGAACTCCTACAATGAGCAGTTCTTC
TRBV6-1	TRBJ2-3	.	.	CASSVWGNTDTQYF	TGTGCCAGCAGTGTTTGGGGTAACACAGATACGCAGTATTTT
TRBV6-1	TRBJ2-7	.	.	CASSAYQGSYEQYF	TGTGCCAGCAGTGCATATCAGGGGAGCTACGAGCAGTACTTC
TRBV6-1	TRBJ2-1	once	.	CASSAQGFEQFF	TGTGCCAGCAGTGCACAGGGTTTTGAGCAGTTCTTC
TRBV5-6	TRBJ2-3	.	.	CASSFLSGGTDTQYF	TGTGCCAGCAGCTTTCTTTCCGGAGGCACAGATACGCAGTATTTT
TRBV6-1	TRBJ1-1	.	.	CASSEALWNTEAFF	TGTGCCAGCAGTGAAGCGCTTTGGAACACTGAAGCTTTCTTT
TRBV18	TRBJ2-1	.	.	CASSPTQTGHNEQFF	TGTGCCAGCTCACCAACACAAACAGGGCACAATGAGCAGTTCTTC
TRBV6-6	TRBJ1-2	.	.	CASSYPGLGYGYTF	TGTGCCAGCAGCTACCCGGGACTCGGCTATGGCTACACCTTC
TRBV28	TRBJ2-7	.	TRBD2	CASSPPSGGAYEQYF	TGTGCCAGCAGTCCACCTAGCGGGGGGGCGTACGAGCAGTACTTC
TRBV7-2	TRBJ1-1	.	.	CASSFWGRSPEAFF	TGTGCCAGCAGCTTTTGGGGGCGAAGTCCTGAAGCTTTCTTT
TRBV5-6	TRBJ1-1	.	.	CASSWGDIQVTEAFF	TGTGCCAGCAGCTGGGGGGATATACAGGTCACTGAAGCTTTCTTT
TRBV4-1	TRBJ1-5	few	.	CASSQAVGPIGQPQHF	TGCGCCAGCAGCCAAGCTGTAGGGCCGATAGGTCAGCCCCAGCATTTT
TRBV6-1	TRBJ2-7	once	TRBD1	CASSEEAGTGIHEQYF	TGTGCCAGCAGTGAAGAGGCTGGGACAGGGATCCACGAGCAGTACTTC
TRBV5-8	TRBJ1-5	.	.	CASSLEGINQPQHF	TGTGCCAGCAGTCTGGAAGGGATCAATCAGCCCCAGCATTTT
TRBV7-2	TRBJ1-2	.	.	CASSTGNYGYTF	TGTGCCAGCAGTACAGGGAACTATGGCTACACCTTC
TRBV5-1	TRBJ2-7	.	TRBD2	CASSPGLGAYEQYF	TGCGCCAGCAGCCCGGGACTAGGGGCCTACGAGCAGTACTTC
TRBV7-6	TRBJ2-7	once	TRBD2	CASSPRTSGSGEQYF	TGTGCCAGCAGCCCTAGGACTAGCGGGAGCGGCGAGCAGTACTTC
TRBV6-6	TRBJ2-1	.	.	CASSYPRLGDEQFF	TGTGCCAGCAGTTACCCCCGGCTAGGGGATGAGCAGTTCTTC
TRBV5-1	TRBJ1-1	.	.	CASSLAGGVTEAFF	TGCGCCAGCAGCTTGGCCGGAGGGGTCACTGAAGCTTTCTTT
TRBV7-2	TRBJ1-2	.	TRBD1	CASSLEGQVKGGYTF	TGTGCCAGCAGCTTAGAGGGACAGGTCAAGGGTGGCTACACCTTC
TRBV6-1	TRBJ1-5	.	TRBD1	CASSGGDRGRQPQHF	TGTGCCAGCAGTGGAGGGGACAGGGGAAGGCAGCCCCAGCATTTT
TRBV9	TRBJ2-1	.	TRBD2	CASSVEDERGIKFF	TGTGCCAGCAGCGTAGAAGATGAGCGGGGGATCAAGTTCTTC
TRBV7-9	TRBJ2-7	once	.	CASSLRGTGTYEQYF	TGTGCCAGCAGCTTAAGGGGGACGGGGACCTACGAGCAGTACTTC
TRBV6-5	TRBJ2-7	.	.	CASTVGRISTRQYF	TGTGCCAGCACCGTGGGACGGATTTCTACGAGGCAGTACTTC
TRBV5-1	TRBJ2-2	once	.	CASSRDGANGELFF	TGCGCCAGCAGCCGTGATGGGGCTAACGGGGAGCTGTTTTTT
TRBV4-3	TRBJ2-5	.	.	CASSLGTVQETQYF	TGCGCCAGCAGCCTCGGGACTGTTCAAGAGACCCAGTACTTC
TRBV18	TRBJ2-3	.	.	CASSPPPPGAKEDTQYF	TGTGCCAGCTCACCACCGCCCCCGGGGGCGAAAGAAGATACGCAGTATTTT
TRBV9	TRBJ2-5	once	.	CASSVAGVVETQYF	TGTGCCAGCAGCGTAGCGGGAGTAGTGGAGACCCAGTACTTC
TRBV5-1	TRBJ2-3	.	TRBD2	CASSLGLATDTQYF	TGCGCCAGCAGCCTAGGACTAGCCACAGATACGCAGTATTTT
TRBV19	TRBJ1-2	few	TRBD1	CASSTRQGETANYGYTF	TGTGCCAGTAGTACACGACAGGGAGAGACGGCTAACTATGGCTACACCTTC
TRBV5-8	TRBJ1-3	.	.	CASTKRNSGNTIYF	TGTGCCAGCACCAAACGAAACTCTGGAAACACCATATATTTT
TRBV11-2	TRBJ2-7	.	TRBD2	CASSLPQAGGYEQYF	TGTGCCAGCAGCTTACCCCAAGCGGGAGGTTACGAGCAGTACTTC
TRBV9	TRBJ2-7	.	TRBD2	CASSVAAGVGEQYF	TGTGCCAGCAGCGTAGCGGCGGGGGTGGGCGAGCAGTACTTC
TRBV6-1	TRBJ1-2	.	TRBD1	CASSGTGNYGYTF	TGTGCCAGCAGCGGGACAGGGAACTATGGCTACACCTTC
TRBV29-1	TRBJ2-7	.	.	CSVQGRDEQYF	TGCAGCGTCCAGGGTCGGGACGAGCAGTACTTC
TRBV6-5	TRBJ2-7	.	.	CASSYSYQGPYEQYF	TGTGCCAGCAGTTACAGCTATCAGGGCCCCTACGAGCAGTACTTC
TRBV18	TRBJ2-7	.	TRBD1	CASSQGTGPGEQYF	TGTGCCAGCTCACAAGGGACAGGGCCGGGCGAGCAGTACTTC
TRBV7-2	TRBJ2-5	.	TRBD1	CASITGAKQETQYF	TGTGCCAGCATCACAGGGGCTAAGCAAGAGACCCAGTACTTC
TRBV6-4	TRBJ2-1	.	TRBD1	CASSRTGSSDEQFF	TGTGCCAGCAGCCGGACAGGGAGTTCGGATGAGCAGTTCTTC
TRBV4-3	TRBJ2-7	.	.	CASSQDGGSREYEQYF	TGCGCCAGCAGCCAAGACGGAGGATCAAGAGAGTACGAGCAGTACTTC
TRBV5-6	TRBJ1-1	.	.	CASSAGWGTVNTEAFF	TGTGCCAGCAGCGCGGGCTGGGGTACGGTGAACACTGAAGCTTTCTTT